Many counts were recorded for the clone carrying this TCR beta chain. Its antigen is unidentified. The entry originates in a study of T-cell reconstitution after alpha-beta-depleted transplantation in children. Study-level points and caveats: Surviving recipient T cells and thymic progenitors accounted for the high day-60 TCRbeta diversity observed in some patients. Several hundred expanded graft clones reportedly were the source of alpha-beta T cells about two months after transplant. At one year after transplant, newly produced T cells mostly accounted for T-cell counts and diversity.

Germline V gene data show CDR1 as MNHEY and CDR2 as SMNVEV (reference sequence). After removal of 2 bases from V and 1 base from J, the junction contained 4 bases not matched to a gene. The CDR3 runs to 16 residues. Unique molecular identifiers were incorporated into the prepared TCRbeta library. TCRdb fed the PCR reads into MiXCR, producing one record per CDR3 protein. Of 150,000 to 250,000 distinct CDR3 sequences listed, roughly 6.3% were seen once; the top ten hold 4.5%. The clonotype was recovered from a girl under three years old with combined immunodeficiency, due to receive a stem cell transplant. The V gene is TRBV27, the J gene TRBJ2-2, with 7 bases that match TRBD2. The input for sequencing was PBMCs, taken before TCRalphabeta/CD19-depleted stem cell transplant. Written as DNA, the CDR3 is TGTGCCAGCAGTTTAGGGCTAGCGGTGAACACCGGGGAGCTGTTTTTT. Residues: CASSLGLAVNTGELFF.